These 17 T cell receptor beta chains were all obtained from the same sample, sequenced in a study of breast tumors, draining lymph nodes, adjacent tissues. TCRdb re-derived calls from the multiplex PCR reads in MiXCR, one entry per CDR3 protein. The sample consists of over 200,000 distinct CDR3 sequences, roughly 32% of them appearing once. Breast cancer patients provided tissue from their axillary draining lymph nodes. Sample: axillary lymph node tissue. Receptors were obtained from a female donor with breast cancer. Some clones in this sample may be carry-over from other donors' samples.

This clonotype was picked up many times. The chain couples TRBV5-6 to TRBJ1-5; D uncertain. The CDR3 is made up of 12 amino acids. Germline V gives CDR1 SGHDT, CDR2 YYEEEE. Trimming cost V 3 bases and J 5 bases, with 6 bases left between them. The CDR3, as DNA: TGTGCCAGCAGCTATGGAGATCAGCCCCAGCATTTT. It translates to CASSYGDQPQHF. Complete variable domain (other parts from reference TRBV5-6 and TRBJ1-5): DAGVTQSPTHLIKTRGQQVTLRCSPKSGHDTVSWYQQALGQGPQFIFQYYEEEERQRGNFPDRFSGHQFPNYSSELNVNALLLGDSALYLCASSYGDQPQHFGDGTRLSIL.

The chain uses TRBV6-1 and TRBJ2-5, with D perhaps being TRBD1 or TRBD2 (6 bases each). Germline values: CDR1 MNHNS, CDR2 SASEGT. V was trimmed by 6 bases and J by 7 bases, leaving 21 bases between them. The length of the CDR3 is 15 residues. CDR3 amino acids: CASRGGGGLSGTQYF. The CDR3 bases are TGTGCCAGCAGGGGAGGAGGGGGGCTGAGTGGGACCCAGTACTTC.

For this clonotype: The CDR3 end shows no conserved phenylalanine or tryptophan, and so a read error is likely. V is TRBV7-9 and J is TRBJ2-1, with 13 bases lining up with TRBD2. Germline CDR1 is SEHNR and CDR2 is FQNEAQ (reference sequence). This CDR3 is built from 18 residues. The CDR3 DNA sequence: TGTGCCAGCAGCCCGGGGACTAGCGGGAACCCTACCTACCATGAGCAGTTCCTC. This gives the protein CASSPGTSGNPTYHEQFL.

This clonotype was detected ten times or more. The rearrangement uses TRBV7-2 and TRBJ2-1, with D possibly being TRBD2 (6 bases). The CDR3 has 15 residues. Germline V gives CDR1 SGHTA, CDR2 FQGNSA. V was cut by 1 base and J by 7 bases, with 14 bases left in between. DNA for the CDR3: TGTGCCAGCAGCTTAGTCCCTAGCGTGGGAAATGAGCAGTTCTTC. Protein product: CASSLVPSVGNEQFF.

Ten or more counts support this clonotype. Written as DNA, the CDR3 is TGTGCCACCAGCGGGTATTTACAGGGATATAGCGAAAAACTGTTTTTT. It encodes CATSGYLQGYSEKLFF. The chain couples TRBV15 to TRBJ1-4, with TRBD1 as a possible D gene (6 bases). Germline V gene data show CDR1 as LNHNV and CDR2 as YYDKDF (reference sequence). CDR3 size: 16 residues. Trimming pared 5 bases from V and 8 bases from J, leaving 21 bases between.

In this sample, this clonotype turned up once. This may be a read error: a much more frequent sequence differs by one nucleotide. The chain employs TRBV11-2 and TRBJ2-3, with TRBD2 identical over 9 bases. Germline V gene data show CDR1 as SGHAT and CDR2 as FQNNGV. CDR3 length: 15 amino acids. V was clipped by 6 bases and J by 6 bases; unmatched bases: 10. The DNA of the CDR3 is TGTGCCAGCAGTTACTCTAGCGGGACTGCCGATACGCAGTATTTT. It yields the protein CASSYSSGTADTQYF. The variable domain in full, completed from reference TRBV11-2 and TRBJ2-3, reads EAGVAQSPRYKIIEKRQSVAFWCNPISGHATLYWYQQILGQGPKLLIQFQNNGVVDDSQLPKDRFSAERLKGVDSTLKIQPAKLEDSAVYLCASSYSSGTADTQYFGPGTRLTVL.

This clonotype was detected many times. The chain couples TRBV3-1 to TRBJ2-2; TRBD2 is a possible D gene (6 bases). The V gene's germline CDR1 is LGHDT and CDR2 YNNKEL (reference sequence). Trimming shortened V by 4 bases and J by 15 bases, and 18 bases separated the two germline ends. The CDR3 runs 13 residues. The DNA for the CDR3 is TGTGCCAGCAGCCCTGCGGGGCCACTTGAGGTGTTTTTT. Encoded protein: CASSPAGPLEVFF.

The table lists this clonotype with many counts. The chain carries TRBV7-2 and TRBJ2-7; D tentatively reads TRBD1 or TRBD2 (6 bases each). Germline loops: CDR1 SGHTA, CDR2 FQGNSA. V shed 1 base and J shed 4 bases, with 20 bases lying between them. CDR3 length equals 17 residues. The CDR3 DNA sequence: TGTGCCAGCAGCTTAGAAAGGGGGGCCTTAATCGAGTACGAGCAGTACTTC. Amino acids: CASSLERGALIEYEQYF.

The chain employs TRBV5-1 and TRBJ2-3; possible D gene TRBD1, 6 bases. This CDR3 is 16 amino acids long. Germline-derived CDR1 and CDR2 are SGHRS and YFSETQ. Trimming cost V 3 bases and J 11 bases, with 25 bases left between them. CDR3 bases: TGCGCCAGCAGCTCGGACCTCGGACTGACAGGCAATGAGCAGTATTTT. Protein product: CASSSDLGLTGNEQYF.

This clonotype was seen just once. The rearrangement uses TRBV29-1 and TRBJ2-1; 8 nucleotides match TRBD2. V trimming: 3 bases; J trimming: 13 bases; junction bases outside the gene matches: 8. Germline lookup yields CDR1 SQVTM and CDR2 ANQGSEA. The CDR3 is 12 residues long. CDR3 DNA: TGCAGCGTTGACCTAGCGGGCGGGCCCCAGTTCTTC. This sequence encodes CSVDLAGGPQFF.

J is TRBJ2-1 and V is TRBV30; 13 bases are shared with TRBD2. CDR1 and CDR2 from the germline V gene are GTSNPN and SVGIG (reference sequence). Losses at the gene ends were 1 base for V and 0 bases for J; bases not matched to a gene: 12. The CDR3 extends over 20 amino acids. The CDR3 DNA is TGTGCCTGGAGTGGGAGGACTAGCGGGAGAGTAAGGAGCTCCTACAATGAGCAGTTCTTC. Translated: CAWSGRTSGRVRSSYNEQFF.

This clonotype was recorded at least ten times. The chain is built from TRBV11-3 and TRBJ2-5; D remains ambiguous. Germline V gives CDR1 SGHNT, CDR2 YENEEA. The CDR3 length is 16 residues. Trimming took 3 bases from V and 3 from J, leaving 17 bases between them. The DNA for the CDR3 is TGTGCCAGCAGCTTTGGGCTAACTACGACGGAAGAGACCCAGTACTTC. The encoded protein is CASSFGLTTTEETQYF.

Ten or more counts support this clonotype. A read error may be the cause here, since a much bigger clone is one base away. V and J are TRBV20-1 and TRBJ2-6, with D perhaps TRBD2 (6 bases). The CDR3 sequence is 16 residues long. Germline CDR1 and CDR2: DFQATT and SNEGSKA (reference sequence). The CDR3 DNA is TGCAGTGCGCCGGGACTCCGAAGCTCTGCGGCCAACGTCCTGACTTTC. Translation: CSAPGLRSSAANVLTF.

The chain carries TRBV11-2 and TRBJ2-1; 12 bases are a match to TRBD2. This CDR3 region has 13 residues. Germline V CDR1 and CDR2: SGHAT, FQNNGV. V was pared by 6 bases and J by 10 bases, with 4 bases of the junction left unmatched. CDR3: CASRQTSGGEQFF. In DNA, the CDR3 is TGTGCCAGCAGACAGACTAGCGGGGGCGAGCAGTTCTTC. The full variable domain, rest sourced from reference TRBV11-2 and TRBJ2-1, is EAGVAQSPRYKIIEKRQSVAFWCNPISGHATLYWYQQILGQGPKLLIQFQNNGVVDDSQLPKDRFSAERLKGVDSTLKIQPAKLEDSAVYLCASRQTSGGEQFFGPGTRLTVL.

This clonotype was observed at least ten times. The chain has TRBV6-5 and TRBJ2-5, with D tentatively TRBD2 (5 bases). Germline V CDR1 and CDR2: MNHEY, SVGAGI. V lost 5 bases and J lost 9, with 7 bases in between. The CDR3 loop spans 10 amino acids. CDR3 coding DNA: TGTGCCAGCAGTCACGGGGCCCAGTACTTC. This codes for CASSHGAQYF.

This chain joins TRBV9 and TRBJ1-4; weak D call: TRBD1 (5 bases). The CDR3 has 11 amino acids. The germline gives CDR1 SGDLS, CDR2 YYNGEE. V was clipped by 3 bases and J by 11 bases, with 8 bases between them. This chain's CDR3 is CASSGGGKLFF. The CDR3 nucleotides are TGTGCCAGCAGCGGGGGGGGTAAACTGTTTTTT.

This clonotype was picked up a small number of times. The chain recombines TRBV28 with TRBJ2-1; 13 nucleotides line up with TRBD2. V trimming: 5 bases; J trimming: 7 bases; junction bases outside the gene matches: 8. Germline V CDR1 and CDR2: MDHEN, SYDVKM. This CDR3 contains 16 residues. The chain's CDR3 is CASSPGGLAGMNEQFF. CDR3 nucleotide sequence: TGTGCCAGCAGTCCTGGGGGACTAGCGGGAATGAATGAGCAGTTCTTC.